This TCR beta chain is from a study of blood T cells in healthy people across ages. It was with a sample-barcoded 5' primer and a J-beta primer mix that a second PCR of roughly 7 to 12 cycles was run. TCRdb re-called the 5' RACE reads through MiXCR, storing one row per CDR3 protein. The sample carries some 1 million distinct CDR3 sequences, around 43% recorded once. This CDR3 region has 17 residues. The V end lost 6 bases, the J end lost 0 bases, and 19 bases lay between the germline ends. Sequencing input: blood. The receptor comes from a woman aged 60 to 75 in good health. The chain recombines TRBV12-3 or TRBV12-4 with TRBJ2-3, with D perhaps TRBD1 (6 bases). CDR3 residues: CASSLGTTRSSTDTQYF. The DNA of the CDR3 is TGTGCCAGCAGCCTCGGGACAACCAGATCTAGCACAGATACGCAGTATTTT.